This TCR beta chain was recorded in a study of T cells in Graves' hyperthyroidism and ophthalmopathy. Notes on the study in general: In the blood, most expanded thyroid clonotypes above 0.001 appeared as well. Before onset, ophthalmopathy was predicted by the model a median around 6 months earlier. A model using 13 V-J features told ophthalmopathy apart from stable hyperthyroidism.

RNA transcripts gave rise to amplified TCR beta CDR3 regions. TCR CDR3 regions were first amplified by RT-PCR with HTBI primers. TCRdb analysed the multiplex PCR reads with MiXCR anew, one entry per CDR3 protein. The sample holds about 510,000 distinct CDR3 sequences, approximately 48% seen once. This clonotype was recorded only once. What it binds is unknown. The trim removed 6 bases at V and 13 bases at J, leaving 14 bases unmatched. CDR3 size: 13 residues. Per germline, CDR1 SGDLS and CDR2 YYNGEE. V gene TRBV9 combines with J gene TRBJ2-7, with TRBD2 matching over 9 bases. Sequencing input: peripheral blood or thyroid tissue (not recorded which). The source of this sequence is an adult woman with Graves' disease, either hyperthyroidism or ophthalmopathy (not recorded which). CDR3 residues: CASTSLGSGRIYF. The DNA for the CDR3 is TGTGCCAGCACGAGCTTGGGAAGCGGGAGGATTTACTTC. The variable domain in full, completed from reference TRBV9 and TRBJ2-7, reads DSGVTQTPKHLITATGQRVTLRCSPRSGDLSVYWYQQSLDQGLQFLIQYYNGEERAKGNILERFSAQQFPDLHSELNLSSLELGDSALYFCASTSLGSGRIYFGPGTRLTVT.